This TCR beta chain appears in the sequencing data of a study of neurological immune-mediated disorders. General study points: No expanded-clone CDR3 amino acid sequence recurred across subjects, suggesting private TCR-beta repertoires.

TCRdb reanalysed the 5' RACE reads using MiXCR and keeps one entry per CDR3 protein. Of roughly 74,000 distinct CDR3 sequences listed, roughly 5% are singletons. This clonotype was counted many times. Its target is not known. The unsorted libraries were produced from 2 million PBMCs held at -80 C. V shed 4 bases and J shed 0 bases, with 15 bases lying between them. The CDR3 loop spans 16 amino acids. Germline V gene lookup returns CDR1 SGHRS and CDR2 YFSETQ. This chain joins TRBV5-1 and TRBJ2-3, with D perhaps TRBD1 or TRBD2 (5 bases each). The clonotype comes from a man younger than 30 with multiple sclerosis. Material: PBMCs. DNA of the CDR3: TGCGCCAGCAGCGTCAGGGACGGAGGTAGCACAGATACGCAGTATTTT. Its translation: CASSVRDGGSTDTQYF.